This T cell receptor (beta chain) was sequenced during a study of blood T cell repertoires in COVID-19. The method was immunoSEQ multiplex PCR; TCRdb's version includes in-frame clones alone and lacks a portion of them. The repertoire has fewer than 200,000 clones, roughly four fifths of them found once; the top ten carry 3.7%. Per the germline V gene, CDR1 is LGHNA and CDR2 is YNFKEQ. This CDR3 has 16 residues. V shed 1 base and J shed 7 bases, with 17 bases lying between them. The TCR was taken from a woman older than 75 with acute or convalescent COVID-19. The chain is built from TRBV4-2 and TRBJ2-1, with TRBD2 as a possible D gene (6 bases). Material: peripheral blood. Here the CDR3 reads CASSQAAGLGGNEQFF. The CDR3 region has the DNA TGTGCCAGCAGCCAAGCGGCGGGGTTGGGGGGAAATGAGCAGTTCTTC.